This TCR beta chain was sequenced in a study of human T cells and chemical hapten exposure. Study context: Patch tests put 0.01% DPC on the upper back, read at 6 days. Overall study findings and caveats: Unchanged with DPC sensitization were TCRs above 1 in 1000 frequency. PT1 expanded TCR counts and patch test score correlated positively.

This clonotype was counted only a few times. No antigen is known for it. Regarding time point: patch test 1, 2 weeks after DPC sensitization. The sample's treatment: therapeutic diphenylcyclopropenone sensitization with weekly scalp DPC. Original data processing: The number of TCRs in each sample had a median of about 96,000 and spanned about 23,224 to 690,600. TCRdb itself ran the RACE reads through MiXCR, one entry per CDR3 protein. TCRdb, not the authors, supplied the V and J calls. The sample shows about 360,000 distinct CDR3 sequences, approximately 4.4% of them seen only once. This clonotype originated in a woman in her 50s with alopecia areata. Some clones in this sample may be carry-over from other donors' samples. The specimen was whole blood, collected in connection with sensitization to the hapten diphenylcyclopropenone (DPC).

The CDR3 DNA reads as TGTGCCAGCAGCTCCTCAAGTGGGGACGGCACTGAAGCTTTCTTT. Translated: CASSSSSGDGTEAFF. This chain links TRBV7-8 with TRBJ1-1; maybe TRBD1 (5 bases). This CDR3 has 15 residues. Trimming stripped 4 bases from V and 4 bases from J, with 16 bases between. Germline values: CDR1 SGHVS, CDR2 FQNEAQ.